This T cell receptor beta chain derives from a study of vaccination effects on CD4 cells after COVID-19. Culture lasted over 9 days before CD4+ T cell isolation. TCRdb keeps only in-frame clones here, not all; method: immunoSEQ multiplex PCR. The data contain about 64,000 clones, approximately 70% of them singletons. The CDR3 loop spans 18 amino acids. V was pared by 2 bases and J by 0 bases, with 17 bases between. In germline, CDR1 is SGHTA, CDR2 FQGNSA. Study-wide results and caveats: Pronounced clonal contraction occurred in clones induced by infection and by vaccine late after vaccination.

Points on this clone: Its antigen is as yet unknown.

This clonotype originated in a human donor who had a prior SARS-CoV-2 infection. The chain uses TRBV7-2 and TRBJ2-1; no clear D gene. The sample was CD4+ T cells from PBMCs cultured without peptide, taken before COVID-19 vaccination. CDR3 in amino acids: CASSLMIARKISYNEQFF. The CDR3 nucleotides are TGTGCCAGCAGCTTAATGATAGCCCGGAAAATCTCCTACAATGAGCAGTTCTTC.